The present TCR beta chain was sequenced within a study of T-cell memory formation after mild COVID-19. TCRdb recomputed calls from the 5' RACE reads with MiXCR, one row per CDR3 protein. This sample has around 510,000 distinct CDR3 sequences, with roughly 21% found just once. The CDR3 has 17 amino acids. Germline trimming cut 6 bases from V and 3 bases from J; bases unmatched to any gene: 15. Germline V gene data show CDR1 as MNHEY and CDR2 as SMNVEV (reference sequence). This clonotype was recorded a few times. Its specificity is unknown. Study conclusions and caveats: While clones contracting from day 15 to 85 were balanced between CD4 and CD8, later expanders leaned CD4+.

This clonotype was sampled from an adult woman who had mild COVID-19 (a few samples of this study predate the infection). Cell type and time point are not known. The sequenced material came from PBMCs or a T cell subset sorted from them (not recorded which). The genes are TRBV27 and TRBJ1-1; 8 bases align to TRBD1. The DNA for the CDR3 is TGTGCCAGCAGCATTACCCTTCGACAGGGGCCCTACACTGAAGCTTTCTTT. Translated: CASSITLRQGPYTEAFF.